The 2 T cell receptor beta chains given below trace back to one sample, sequenced in a study of T cell repertoires in ileal Crohn's disease. Time point of the sample: neoterminal ileum biopsy at postoperative endoscopy, about 6 months after surgery. Sequencing used immunoSEQ multiplex PCR; TCRdb keeps in-frame clones, though not all of them. Of some 60,000 clones detected, roughly nine tenths appear once; the ten largest clones hold about 2.1%. Specimen: ileal tissue. The receptors were gathered from an adult with Crohn's disease.

A single count supports this clone. This chain links TRBV7-6 with TRBJ1-4, with a tentative D call TRBD1 (6 bases). The germline V gene encodes CDR1 SGHVS and CDR2 FNYEAQ. Trimming took 4 bases from V and 10 from J, leaving 10 bases between them. The CDR3 covers 12 residues. This CDR3 reads CASSSRGGKLFF. CDR3 DNA sequence: TGTGCCAGCAGCTCCAGGGGTGGAAAACTGTTTTTT.

The chain employs TRBV10-3 and TRBJ1-2; weak D call: TRBD1 (6 bases). CDR1 and CDR2 (germline): ENHRY, SYGVKD. V was trimmed by 7 bases and J by 1 base, leaving 13 bases between them. This CDR3 region has 14 residues. This chain's CDR3 is CAINSQGSNYGYTF. CDR3 in DNA: TGTGCCATCAACTCACAGGGAAGTAACTATGGCTACACCTTC.